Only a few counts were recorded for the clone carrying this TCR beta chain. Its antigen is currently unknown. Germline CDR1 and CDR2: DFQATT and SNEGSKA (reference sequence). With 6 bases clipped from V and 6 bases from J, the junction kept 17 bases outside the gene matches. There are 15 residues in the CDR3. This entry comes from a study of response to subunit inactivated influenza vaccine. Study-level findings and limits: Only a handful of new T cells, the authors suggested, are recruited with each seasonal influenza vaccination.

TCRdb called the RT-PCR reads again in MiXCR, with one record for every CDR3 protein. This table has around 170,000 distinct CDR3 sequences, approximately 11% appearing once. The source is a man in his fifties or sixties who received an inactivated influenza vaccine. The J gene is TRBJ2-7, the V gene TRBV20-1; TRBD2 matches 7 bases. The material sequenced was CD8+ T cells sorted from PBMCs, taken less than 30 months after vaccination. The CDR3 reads CSAPPTSDLVGEQYF. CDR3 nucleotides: TGCAGTGCGCCTCCAACTAGCGACCTGGTTGGCGAGCAGTACTTC.